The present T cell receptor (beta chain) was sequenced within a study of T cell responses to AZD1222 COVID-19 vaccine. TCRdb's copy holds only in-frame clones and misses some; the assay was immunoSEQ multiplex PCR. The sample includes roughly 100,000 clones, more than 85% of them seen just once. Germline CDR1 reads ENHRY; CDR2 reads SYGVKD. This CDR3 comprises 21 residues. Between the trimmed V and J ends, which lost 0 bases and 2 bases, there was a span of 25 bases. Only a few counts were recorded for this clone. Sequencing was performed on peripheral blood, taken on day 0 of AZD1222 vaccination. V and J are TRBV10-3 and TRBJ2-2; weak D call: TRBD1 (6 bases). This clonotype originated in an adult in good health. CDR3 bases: TGTGCCATCAGTGAGTCGAGGAGTTTATTACTTGGGGGCAAAAACACCGGGGAGCTGTTTTTT. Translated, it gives CAISESRSLLLGGKNTGELFF.